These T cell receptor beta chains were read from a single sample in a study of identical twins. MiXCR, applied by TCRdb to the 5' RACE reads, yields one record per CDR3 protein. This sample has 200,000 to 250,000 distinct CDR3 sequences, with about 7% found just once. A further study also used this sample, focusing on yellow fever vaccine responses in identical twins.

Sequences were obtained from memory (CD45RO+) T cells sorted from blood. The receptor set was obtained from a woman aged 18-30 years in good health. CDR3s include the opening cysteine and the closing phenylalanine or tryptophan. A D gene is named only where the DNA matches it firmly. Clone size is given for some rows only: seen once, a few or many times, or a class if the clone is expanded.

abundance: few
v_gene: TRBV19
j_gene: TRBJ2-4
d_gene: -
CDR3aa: CASSIPTGAAKNIQYF
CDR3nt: TGTGCCAGTAGTATACCCACAGGAGCAGCCAAAAACATTCAGTACTTC

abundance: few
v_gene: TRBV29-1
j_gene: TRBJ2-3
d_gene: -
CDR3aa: CSVAEDTQYF
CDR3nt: TGCAGCGTTGCCGAAGATACGCAGTATTTT

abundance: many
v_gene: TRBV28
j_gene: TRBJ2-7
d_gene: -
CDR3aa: CASSLSRAHEQYF
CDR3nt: TGTGCCAGCAGTTTGAGCAGGGCCCACGAGCAGTACTTC

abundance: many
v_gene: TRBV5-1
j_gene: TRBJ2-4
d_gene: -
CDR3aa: CASSPEAYGNIQYF
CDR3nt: TGCGCCAGCAGCCCAGAGGCCTATGGTAACATTCAGTACTTC

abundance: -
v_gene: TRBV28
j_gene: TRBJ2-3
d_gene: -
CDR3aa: CASRAGTAGADTQYF
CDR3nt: TGTGCCAGCAGGGCGGGGACAGCGGGGGCAGATACGCAGTATTTT

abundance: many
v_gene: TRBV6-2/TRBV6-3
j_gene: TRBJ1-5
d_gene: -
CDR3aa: CASSPPAGLWGNQPQHF
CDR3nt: TGTGCCAGCAGTCCCCCGGCGGGTCTTTGGGGCAATCAGCCCCAGCATTTT

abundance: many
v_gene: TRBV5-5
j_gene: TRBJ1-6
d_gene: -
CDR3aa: CASARGMSPLHF
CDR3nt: TGTGCCAGCGCAAGGGGGATGTCACCCCTCCACTTT

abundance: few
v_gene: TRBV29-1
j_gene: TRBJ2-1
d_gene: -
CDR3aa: CSVEGEVGMYEQFF
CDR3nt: TGCAGCGTTGAAGGGGAGGTAGGGATGTATGAGCAGTTCTTC

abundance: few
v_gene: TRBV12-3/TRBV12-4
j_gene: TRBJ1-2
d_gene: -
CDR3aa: CASSPSIGVGYTF
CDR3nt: TGTGCCAGCAGCCCTTCGATCGGTGTCGGCTACACCTTC

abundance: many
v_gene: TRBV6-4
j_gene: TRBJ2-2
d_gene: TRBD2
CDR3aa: CASSAGGGTGELFF
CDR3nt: TGTGCCAGCAGTGCCGGGGGGGGCACCGGGGAGCTGTTTTTT

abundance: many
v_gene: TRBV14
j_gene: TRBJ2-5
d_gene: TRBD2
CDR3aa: CASSQGGLLQETQYF
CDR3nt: TGTGCCAGCAGCCAAGGGGGACTACTGCAAGAGACCCAGTACTTC

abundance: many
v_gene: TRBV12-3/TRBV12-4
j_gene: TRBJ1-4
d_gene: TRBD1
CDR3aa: CASSLIVQGAANEKLFF
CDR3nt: TGTGCCAGCAGTTTAATTGTACAGGGGGCGGCTAATGAAAAACTGTTTTTT

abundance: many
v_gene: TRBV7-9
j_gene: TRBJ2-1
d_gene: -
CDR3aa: CASSLASRMGEQFF
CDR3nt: TGTGCCAGCAGCTTAGCCTCCCGTATGGGGGAGCAGTTCTTC

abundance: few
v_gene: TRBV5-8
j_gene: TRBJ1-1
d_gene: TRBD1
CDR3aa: CASRRQGMGGTEAFF
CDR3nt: TGTGCCAGCAGGAGACAGGGGATGGGGGGGACTGAAGCTTTCTTT

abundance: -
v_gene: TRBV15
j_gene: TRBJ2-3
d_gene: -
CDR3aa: CATSRAGGAAQQYF
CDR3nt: TGTGCCACCAGCAGAGCGGGTGGCGCGGCTCAGCAGTATTTT

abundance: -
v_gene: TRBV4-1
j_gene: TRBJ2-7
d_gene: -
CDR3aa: CASSQLLGGAGEQYF
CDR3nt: TGCGCCAGCAGCCAACTCCTGGGGGGGGCGGGCGAGCAGTACTTC

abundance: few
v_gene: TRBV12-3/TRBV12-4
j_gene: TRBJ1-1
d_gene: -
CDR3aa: CASSLLRGAGSEAFF
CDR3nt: TGTGCCAGCAGTTTACTGAGGGGCGCAGGTTCTGAAGCTTTCTTT

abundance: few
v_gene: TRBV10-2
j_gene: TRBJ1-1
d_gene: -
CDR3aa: CASEGGGRVGEAFF
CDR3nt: TGCGCCAGCGAGGGGGGCGGTAGGGTAGGTGAAGCTTTCTTT

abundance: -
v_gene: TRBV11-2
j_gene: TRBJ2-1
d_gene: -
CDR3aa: CASSLGSGGYVDEQFF
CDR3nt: TGTGCCAGCAGCTTAGGCTCGGGGGGCTATGTCGATGAGCAGTTCTTC

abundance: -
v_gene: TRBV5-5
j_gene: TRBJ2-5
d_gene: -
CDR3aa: CASSSHGWGWLEVETQYF
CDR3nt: TGTGCCAGCAGCTCCCATGGCTGGGGCTGGCTAGAGGTAGAGACCCAGTACTTC

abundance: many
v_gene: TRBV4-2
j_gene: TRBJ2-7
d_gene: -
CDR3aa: CASSQVPFYEQYF
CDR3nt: TGTGCCAGCAGCCAAGTCCCCTTCTACGAGCAGTACTTC

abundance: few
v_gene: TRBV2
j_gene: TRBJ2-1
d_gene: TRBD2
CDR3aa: CASKLAGGPELGEQFF
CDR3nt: TGTGCCAGCAAGCTAGCGGGGGGGCCGGAACTGGGTGAGCAGTTCTTC